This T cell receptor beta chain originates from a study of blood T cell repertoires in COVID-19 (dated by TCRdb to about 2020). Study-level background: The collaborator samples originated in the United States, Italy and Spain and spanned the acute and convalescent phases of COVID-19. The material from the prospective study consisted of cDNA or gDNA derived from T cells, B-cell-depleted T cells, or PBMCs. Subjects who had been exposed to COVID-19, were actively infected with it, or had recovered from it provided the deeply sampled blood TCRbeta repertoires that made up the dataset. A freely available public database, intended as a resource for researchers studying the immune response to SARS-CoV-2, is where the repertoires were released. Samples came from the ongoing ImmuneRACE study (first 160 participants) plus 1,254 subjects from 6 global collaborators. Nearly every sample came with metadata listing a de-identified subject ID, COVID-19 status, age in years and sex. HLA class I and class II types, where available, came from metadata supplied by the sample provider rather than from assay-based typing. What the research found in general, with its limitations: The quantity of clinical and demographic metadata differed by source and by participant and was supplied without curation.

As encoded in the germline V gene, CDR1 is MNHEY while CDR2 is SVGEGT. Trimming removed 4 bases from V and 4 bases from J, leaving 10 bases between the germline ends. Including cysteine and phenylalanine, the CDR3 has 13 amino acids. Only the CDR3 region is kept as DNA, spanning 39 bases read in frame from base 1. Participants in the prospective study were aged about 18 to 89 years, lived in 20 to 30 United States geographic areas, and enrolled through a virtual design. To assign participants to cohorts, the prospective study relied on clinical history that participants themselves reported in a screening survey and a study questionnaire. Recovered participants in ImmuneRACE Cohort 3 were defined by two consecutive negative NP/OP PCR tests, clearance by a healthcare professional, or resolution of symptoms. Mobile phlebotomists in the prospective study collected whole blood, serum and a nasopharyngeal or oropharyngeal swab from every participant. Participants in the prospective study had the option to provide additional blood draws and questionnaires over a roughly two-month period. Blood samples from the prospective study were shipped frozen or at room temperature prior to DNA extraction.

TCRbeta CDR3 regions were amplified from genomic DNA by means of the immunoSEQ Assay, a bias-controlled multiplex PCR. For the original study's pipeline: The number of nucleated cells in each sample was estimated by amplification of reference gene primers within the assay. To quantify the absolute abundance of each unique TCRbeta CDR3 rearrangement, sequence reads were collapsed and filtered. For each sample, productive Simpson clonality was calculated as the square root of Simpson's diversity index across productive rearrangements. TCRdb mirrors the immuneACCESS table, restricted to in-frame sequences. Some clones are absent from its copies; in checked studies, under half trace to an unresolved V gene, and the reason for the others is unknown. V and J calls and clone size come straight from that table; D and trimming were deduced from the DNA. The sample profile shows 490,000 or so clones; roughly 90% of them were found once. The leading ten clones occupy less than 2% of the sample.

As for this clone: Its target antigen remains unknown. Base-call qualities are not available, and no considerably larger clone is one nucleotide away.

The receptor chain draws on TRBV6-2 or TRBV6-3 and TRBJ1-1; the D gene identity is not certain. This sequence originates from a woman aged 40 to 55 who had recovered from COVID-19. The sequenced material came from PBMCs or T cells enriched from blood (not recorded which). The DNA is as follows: TGTGCCAGCAGTTTTCCAGCGGGCACTGAAGCTTTCTTT. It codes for CASSFPAGTEAFF.